A single sample is the source of the 27 T cell receptor beta chains below, sequenced in a study of cytomegalovirus exposure and HLA in healthy donors (dated by TCRdb to between 2016 and 2019). Receptor libraries were prepared by the immunoSEQ multiplex PCR assay. For the multiplex PCR, a mixture combining 60 forward primers for TCR Vbeta segments and 13 reverse primers for TCR Jbeta segments was used. TCRdb obtained this table from immuneACCESS and retained in-frame rearrangements with V and J assigned. These tables miss some clones; where compared with another copy, unresolved V genes account for less than half of the shortfall, and the remainder is unexplained. The sample data list some 170,000 clones, and approximately 80% of these were observed just once. More than 9.5% of the sample is held by the ten biggest clonotypes. Sequenced: PBMCs. These receptors were obtained from a man younger than 35 in good health and CMV-seropositive.

This clone appeared a few times. The V gene is TRBV30, the J gene TRBJ2-1; 7 nucleotides line up with TRBD2. V trimming: 2 bases; J trimming: 10 bases; junction bases outside the gene matches: 11. This CDR3 contains 14 residues. Germline V gene data show CDR1 as GTSNPN and CDR2 as SVGIG (reference sequence). The CDR3, as DNA: TGTGCCTGGAGTCGGAGGGAGGGCCTTCCGGAGCAGTTCTTC. It specifies CAWSRREGLPEQFF.

This rearrangement joins TRBV2 to TRBJ1-1, with 7 nucleotides matching TRBD1. Per the germline V gene, CDR1 is SNHLY and CDR2 is FYNNEI. The CDR3 is 13 amino acids. V gave up 10 bases and J gave up 0 bases; unmatched junction bases: 5. The DNA of the CDR3 is TGTGCCACTACGACAGGGATGAACACTGAAGCTTTCTTT. Protein product: CATTTGMNTEAFF.

This chain uses TRBV5-8 with TRBJ1-6; D might be TRBD1 (6 bases). The germline V gene has CDR1 SGHTS and CDR2 YDEGEE. Trimming removed 1 base from V and 9 bases from J, with 20 bases in between. The CDR3 has 17 residues. CDR3 in DNA: TGTGCCAGCAGCTTGTACTTTTCAGGGGCCGGTGGTTCACCCCTCCACTTT. Translation: CASSLYFSGAGGSPLHF.

The rearrangement joins TRBV7-9 to TRBJ1-5; D remains ambiguous. The length of the CDR3 is 14 residues. In germline, CDR1 is SEHNR, CDR2 FQNEAQ (reference sequence). Deletions cut 5 bases from V and 9 bases from J, with 17 bases between. CDR3 residues: CASSPEEWRWPQHF. CDR3 coding DNA: TGTGCCAGCAGCCCGGAGGAGTGGAGGTGGCCCCAGCATTTT. The variable domain in full, with the rest retrieved from reference TRBV7-9 and TRBJ1-5, is DTGVSQNPRHKITKRGQNVTFRCDPISEHNRLYWYRQTLGQGPEFLTYFQNEAQLEKSRLLSDRFSAERPKGSFSTLEIQRTEQGDSAMYLCASSPEEWRWPQHFGDGTRLSIL.

This chain joins TRBV30 and TRBJ1-1, with a tentative D call TRBD1 (5 bases). The CDR3 has 14 amino acids. The germline V and J ends were trimmed by 4 bases and 0 bases, with 12 bases remaining between them. In germline, CDR1 is GTSNPN, CDR2 SVGIG (reference sequence). The CDR3 DNA sequence: TGTGCCTGGATTTGGACGGACATGAACACTGAAGCTTTCTTT. Translating gives CAWIWTDMNTEAFF.

V and J are TRBV19 and TRBJ1-4; D remains unclear. The CDR3 is 13 amino acids. Trimming stripped 5 bases from V and 7 bases from J, with 11 bases between. Germline CDR1 reads LNHDA; CDR2 reads SQIVND (reference sequence). CDR3 in DNA: TGTGCCAGTAGTTCGCAGCGAGGTGAAAAACTGTTTTTT. This sequence encodes CASSSQRGEKLFF.

This clone was seen a single time. The rearrangement uses TRBV9 and TRBJ1-4; possibly TRBD1 for D (5 bases). The length of the CDR3 is 14 residues. Looked up from germline, CDR1 is SGDLS and CDR2 is YYNGEE. With 10 bases removed from V and 3 bases from J, the gap between germline ends came to 16 bases. Here the CDR3 DNA reads TGTGCCTGCTCCACTGGGGGGGCTAATGAAAAACTGTTTTTT. Translating it yields CACSTGGANEKLFF.

The genes are TRBV4-2 and TRBJ2-1; D is unresolved. The germline V and J ends were trimmed by 5 bases and 2 bases, with 7 bases remaining between them. CDR1 and CDR2 (germline): LGHNA, YNFKEQ. The CDR3 loop spans 13 amino acids. In DNA, the CDR3 is TGTGCCAGCAGCTCCCGGGCCTACAATGAGCAGTTCTTC. Its translation: CASSSRAYNEQFF.

The CDR3 is CASSIGPRGINQPQHF. The DNA of the CDR3 is TGTGCCAGTAGTATAGGCCCCAGGGGGATCAATCAGCCCCAGCATTTT. The chain has TRBV19 and TRBJ1-5; 7 nucleotides agree with TRBD1. Germline V gene sequence: CDR1 LNHDA, CDR2 SQIVND (reference sequence). This CDR3 is built from 16 residues. V was pared by 1 base and J by 3 bases, with 6 bases of the junction left unmatched.

The chain joins TRBV28 to TRBJ2-1; D not resolved. Trimming removed 2 bases from V and 6 bases from J, with 5 bases in between. The CDR3 is made up of 12 amino acids. The germline V gene has CDR1 MDHEN and CDR2 SYDVKM. CDR3 in amino acids: CASSLPGNEQFF. CDR3 nucleotide sequence: TGTGCCAGCAGTTTACCAGGCAATGAGCAGTTCTTC. Drawing the rest from reference TRBV28 and TRBJ2-1, the complete variable domain is DVKVTQSSRYLVKRTGEKVFLECVQDMDHENMFWYRQDPGLGLRLIYFSYDVKMKEKGDIPEGYSVSREKKERFSLILESASTNQTSMYLCASSLPGNEQFFGPGTRLTVL.

The chain recombines TRBV7-3 with TRBJ2-1; TRBD2 agrees at 7 bases. CDR1 is SGHTA and CDR2 is FQGTGA in the germline V gene. The CDR3 spans 16 residues. Losses at the gene ends were 3 bases for V and 0 bases for J; bases not matched to a gene: 5. The CDR3 DNA reads TGTGCCAGCAGCTTGAACGGCGGGGGCTCCTACAATGAGCAGTTCTTC. Translated, it gives CASSLNGGGSYNEQFF.

The chain uses TRBV2 and TRBJ2-7; 7 bases align to TRBD2. CDR3 length: 12 amino acids. The V gene's germline CDR1 is SNHLY and CDR2 FYNNEI. J gave up 2 bases and V 6 bases, and 1 base lay outside the gene matches. The CDR3 DNA reads as TGTGCCAGCAGGGGGGGGACCTACGAGCAGTACTTC. Residues: CASRGGTYEQYF.

The V and J genes are TRBV2 and TRBJ1-2; no firm D call. This CDR3 has 15 residues. Germline assignment: CDR1 SNHLY and CDR2 FYNNEI. Trimming stripped 5 bases from V and 1 base from J, with 14 bases between. The CDR3 spells CASSLKFTDNYGYTF. In DNA form, the CDR3 reads TGTGCCAGCAGTTTGAAGTTTACAGATAACTATGGCTACACCTTC.

A word on this clone: The same CDR3 also results from other DNA sequences found in this sample. The genes are TRBV19 and TRBJ2-2; D might be TRBD2 (5 bases). V shed 3 bases and J shed 6 bases, with 17 bases lying between them. The germline V gene encodes CDR1 LNHDA and CDR2 SQIVND (reference sequence). The CDR3 runs to 16 residues. In nucleotides, the CDR3 is TGTGCCAGTAGTATCCTTTGGCTAGCAGATGCCGGGGAGCTGTTTTTT. Translation gives CASSILWLADAGELFF. Drawing the rest from reference TRBV19 and TRBJ2-2, the complete variable domain is DGGITQSPKYLFRKEGQNVTLSCEQNLNHDAMYWYRQDPGQGLRLIYYSQIVNDFQKGDIAEGYSVSREKKESFPLTVTSAQKNPTAFYLCASSILWLADAGELFFGEGSRLTVL.

The chain links TRBV5-1 to TRBJ2-1; 8 positions match TRBD2. V lost 4 bases and J lost 6; bases outside the gene matches: 15. Per the germline V gene, CDR1 is SGHRS and CDR2 is YFSETQ. This CDR3 has 17 residues. Here the CDR3 DNA reads TGCGCCAGCAGCCCGGGAGGGACTAGTTTCTCGTCCAATGAGCAGTTCTTC. This gives the protein CASSPGGTSFSSNEQFF.

V usage is TRBV30 and J usage is TRBJ1-3, with 10 bases aligning to TRBD1. The CDR3 consists of 16 residues. Germline CDR1 reads GTSNPN; CDR2 reads SVGIG (reference sequence). J was trimmed by 3 bases and V by 1 base; bases with no gene match: 6. CDR3 in DNA: TGTGCCTGGAGTGGCGGGACAGGGGAGGATGGAAACACCATATATTTT. The encoded protein is CAWSGGTGEDGNTIYF.

This clone was recorded only once. The chain has TRBV4-1 and TRBJ1-2; D is unresolved. The V gene's germline CDR1 is MGHRA and CDR2 YSYEKL. V was trimmed by 2 bases and J by 4 bases, leaving 14 bases between them. This CDR3 comprises 15 residues. CDR3 coding DNA: TGCGCCAGCAGCCAAACCCCCGACTCCTTCTATGGCTACACCTTC. Protein: CASSQTPDSFYGYTF.

The gene calls are TRBV10-3 and TRBJ1-5, with D possibly being TRBD1 (6 bases). The CDR3 loop spans 14 amino acids. Germline V gene lookup returns CDR1 ENHRY and CDR2 SYGVKD. Trimming took off 10 bases at V and 0 bases at J, with 13 bases between the two ends. CDR3 sequence: CASSGDNSNQPQHF. CDR3 in DNA: TGTGCCAGCTCAGGGGATAATAGCAATCAGCCCCAGCATTTT.

This clone was observed a few times. This chain uses TRBV6-1 with TRBJ2-4, with 12 bases identical to TRBD2. The CDR3 has 16 residues. Germline CDR1 and CDR2: MNHNS and SASEGT. J gave up 2 bases and V 2 bases, and 1 base lay outside the gene matches. The CDR3 region is CASSELAGGPKNIQYF. The CDR3 nucleotides are TGTGCCAGCAGTGAACTAGCGGGGGGGCCCAAAAACATTCAGTACTTC.

The rearrangement uses TRBV7-3 and TRBJ1-1; D gene ambiguous. Germline V CDR1 and CDR2: SGHTA, FQGTGA. This CDR3 comprises 12 residues. V was shortened by 4 bases and J by 7 bases, with 10 bases between the two germline ends. The CDR3 region is CASSSPPGEAFF. As DNA, the CDR3 is TGTGCCAGCAGCTCTCCGCCAGGTGAAGCTTTCTTT. The complete variable domain, with remaining parts taken from reference TRBV7-3 and TRBJ1-1, reads GAGVSQTPSNKVTEKGKYVELRCDPISGHTALYWYRQSLGQGPEFLIYFQGTGAADDSGLPNDRFFAVRPEGSVSTLKIQRTERGDSAVYLCASSSPPGEAFFGQGTRLTVV.

The chain uses TRBV4-3 and TRBJ2-7; TRBD1 is a possible D gene (6 bases). This CDR3 is 14 amino acids long. The germline V gene has CDR1 LGHNA and CDR2 YSLEER. The germline V and J ends were trimmed by 7 bases and 0 bases, with 13 bases remaining between them. The CDR3 DNA reads TGCGCCAGCATCTCAGAGGACAGCTCCTACGAGCAGTACTTC. It yields the protein CASISEDSSYEQYF.

The V gene is TRBV6-1, the J gene TRBJ1-5; the D is unclear. Trimming cost V 3 bases and J 6 bases, with 9 bases left between them. The CDR3 loop spans 13 amino acids. CDR1 and CDR2 (germline): MNHNS, SASEGT. For the CDR3, the DNA is TGTGCCAGCAGTGACGGCCCAGGTCAGCCCCAGCATTTT. It translates to CASSDGPGQPQHF.

V usage is TRBV5-1 and J usage is TRBJ2-4; 10 bases line up with TRBD1. Germline V gene sequence: CDR1 SGHRS, CDR2 YFSETQ. V shed 6 bases, J shed 8 bases, and the junction held 2 bases outside the gene matches. The CDR3 length is 12 residues. The CDR3 region is CASTGQGYIQYF. The CDR3, as DNA: TGCGCCAGCACGGGACAGGGGTACATTCAGTACTTC.

The CDR3 sequence: CASSLDPGSYEQYF. For the CDR3, the DNA is TGTGCCAGCAGCTTAGATCCAGGGTCCTACGAGCAGTACTTC. The gene calls are TRBV11-2 and TRBJ2-7; maybe TRBD1 (5 bases). Germline CDR1 reads SGHAT; CDR2 reads FQNNGV. V was clipped by 0 bases and J by 1 base, with 7 bases between them. The CDR3 runs to 14 residues. Based on the CDR3 plus reference TRBV11-2 and TRBJ2-7, the full variable domain is EAGVAQSPRYKIIEKRQSVAFWCNPISGHATLYWYQQILGQGPKLLIQFQNNGVVDDSQLPKDRFSAERLKGVDSTLKIQPAKLEDSAVYLCASSLDPGSYEQYFGPGTRLTVT.

DNA of the CDR3: TGCGCCAGCAGCCAAGATTGGCTAGGTCTGGAGACCCAGTACTTC. Protein product: CASSQDWLGLETQYF. The chain joins TRBV4-1 to TRBJ2-5; D gene unclear. Per germline, CDR1 MGHRA and CDR2 YSYEKL. The CDR3 is 15 amino acids. V dropped 0 bases and J dropped 5 bases, with 13 bases sitting between them.

The gene calls are TRBV5-1 and TRBJ1-1; D might be TRBD1 (5 bases). Germline assignment: CDR1 SGHRS and CDR2 YFSETQ. The V gene lost 1 base and the J gene lost 1 base, with 11 bases spanning the gap. The CDR3 has 15 amino acids. The CDR3 bases are TGCGCCAGCAGCTTGAGCGACAGTTGGAACACTGAAGCTTTCTTT. Translation: CASSLSDSWNTEAFF.

The chain recombines TRBV4-1 with TRBJ2-7, with 12 nucleotides matching TRBD1. CDR1 and CDR2 (germline): MGHRA, YSYEKL. The V and J ends lost 4 bases and 4 bases, in that order; junction bases with no gene match: 8. The CDR3 is made up of 16 amino acids. CDR3 residues: CASSRSGTGGFYEQYF. DNA of the CDR3: TGCGCCAGCAGCCGTTCCGGGACAGGGGGCTTTTACGAGCAGTACTTC.